The 18 T cell receptor beta chains below all came from one sample that was sequenced in a study of OX40 agonist ivuxolimab in advanced cancers. TCRdb's copy holds only in-frame clones and misses some; the assay was immunoSEQ multiplex PCR. This table has tens of thousands of clones, 85% to 90% appearing once. The source material was CD4+ or CD8+ T cells sorted from blood, sampled in a trial of the OX40 agonist ivuxolimab. These receptors all stem from an adult with an advanced solid tumor such as melanoma, head and neck, liver or kidney cancer.

The chain links TRBV23-1 to TRBJ1-4; D might be TRBD1 (5 bases). TRBV23-1 belongs to the ORF category, with a function that is uncertain. The CDR3 is 16 residues long. Trimming removed 0 bases from V and 5 bases from J, with 13 bases in between. CDR3 sequence reads: CASSQSKTGVNEKLFF. The CDR3 coding sequence is TGCGCCAGCAGTCAATCAAAAACAGGCGTGAATGAAAAACTGTTTTTT.

The chain recombines TRBV2 with TRBJ1-1; D possibly corresponds to TRBD1 (5 bases). Germline V lookup: CDR1 SNHLY, CDR2 FYNNEI. This CDR3 is 14 amino acids long. V shed 6 bases and J shed 0 bases, with 11 bases lying between them. The chain's CDR3 is CASRGEVMNTEAFF. The DNA for the CDR3 is TGTGCCAGCAGGGGGGAGGTTATGAACACTGAAGCTTTCTTT.

The chain couples TRBV28 to TRBJ1-4; TRBD1 might be the D (5 bases). The germline CDR1 and CDR2 sequences are MDHEN and SYDVKM. With 3 bases removed from V and 15 bases from J, the gap between germline ends came to 11 bases. The CDR3 totals 11 residues. CDR3: CASSLNGGVFF. CDR3 sequence (DNA): TGTGCCAGCAGTTTGAACGGGGGAGTGTTTTTT.

The rearrangement uses TRBV11-2 and TRBJ2-1; maybe TRBD1 (5 bases). Per the germline V gene, CDR1 is SGHAT and CDR2 is FQNNGV. Between the trimmed V and J ends, which lost 8 bases and 7 bases, there was a span of 12 bases. The CDR3 is 12 residues long. CDR3 in DNA: TGTGCCAGCCTCTTTTCAGGGAATGAGCAGTTCTTC. It yields the protein CASLFSGNEQFF.

CDR3 nucleotide sequence: TGTGCCAGCAGTGATCGCGGGGAGCTGTTTTTT. Translation gives CASSDRGELFF. This chain connects TRBV6-1 to TRBJ2-2, with D hard to call. The germline V gene has CDR1 MNHNS and CDR2 SASEGT. There are 11 residues in the CDR3. V shed 3 bases and J shed 7 bases, with 3 bases lying between them.

The chain carries TRBV15 and TRBJ1-1; 7 bases map to TRBD1. The CDR3 has 15 residues. V shed 0 bases and J 4 bases; nucleotides not matched to a gene: 5. Germline assignment: CDR1 LNHNV and CDR2 YYDKDF (reference sequence). The DNA for the CDR3 is TGTGCCACCAGCAGAGATTTAAACAGGGGCACTGAAGCTTTCTTT. Translating it yields CATSRDLNRGTEAFF.

This sequence joins TRBV19 and TRBJ1-5, with D possibly TRBD1 on 6 matching bases. Germline V gives CDR1 LNHDA, CDR2 SQIVND (reference sequence). Trimming shortened V by 2 bases and J by 3 bases, and 14 bases separated the two germline ends. The CDR3 extends over 16 amino acids. The CDR3 nucleotides are TGTGCCAGTAGTATATGGGGGCAGAAGTCCAATCAGCCCCAGCATTTT. Its translation: CASSIWGQKSNQPQHF.

The J gene is TRBJ2-3, the V gene TRBV6-4, with unresolved D. The CDR3 contains 13 residues. Germline V gene lookup returns CDR1 MRHNA and CDR2 SNTAGT. V lost 0 bases to trimming and J lost 4 bases, with 5 bases between them. The chain's CDR3 is CASSDSWADTQYF. For the CDR3, the DNA is TGTGCCAGCAGTGACTCGTGGGCAGATACGCAGTATTTT.

The J gene is TRBJ2-1, the V gene TRBV2; TRBD2 agrees at 8 bases. Losses at the gene ends were 8 bases for V and 5 bases for J; bases not matched to a gene: 5. The CDR3 is 13 residues long. Germline CDR1 is SNHLY and CDR2 is FYNNEI. The CDR3, as DNA: TGTGCCAGCCTGGGACTAGGAAACAATGAGCAGTTCTTC. It codes for CASLGLGNNEQFF.

This chain connects TRBV28 to TRBJ1-2; 9 nucleotides agree with TRBD1. The CDR3 extends over 14 amino acids. The germline V gene has CDR1 MDHEN and CDR2 SYDVKM. J was trimmed by 4 bases and V by 4 bases; bases with no gene match: 4. The CDR3 bases are TGTGCCAGCAGTTCCGGACAGGGGATCTATGGCTACACCTTC. Translating gives CASSSGQGIYGYTF.

This clone was counted only a few times. V usage is TRBV5-4 and J usage is TRBJ2-7, with 8 bases identical to TRBD1. The CDR3 loop spans 14 amino acids. Germline CDR1 reads SGHNT; CDR2 reads YYREEE (reference sequence). J lost 2 bases, V lost 4 bases, and 5 bases had no gene match. The CDR3 loop is CASSIRGLTYEQYF. The CDR3 DNA reads as TGTGCCAGCAGCATCAGGGGGCTGACCTACGAGCAGTACTTC.

This clone was recorded only once. CDR3 DNA sequence: TGCGCCAGCAGCTCTCAAGGCCAAGGTGGAAACACCATATATTTT. This translates into CASSSQGQGGNTIYF. The chain couples TRBV5-1 to TRBJ1-3; D ambiguous. Germline CDR1 and CDR2: SGHRS and YFSETQ. V lost 3 bases and J 3 bases, leaving 13 bases between the germline ends. The CDR3 runs 15 residues.

The chain recombines TRBV7-9 with TRBJ2-1; 7 nucleotides align to TRBD2. Unmatched junction bases numbered 6, after V lost 4 bases and J lost 9 bases. The CDR3 consists of 13 residues. CDR1 is SEHNR, CDR2 FQNEAQ, per germline (reference sequence). CDR3 bases: TGTGCCAGCAGCTGGGAGGGTTTTGGTGAGCAGTTCTTC. Translation: CASSWEGFGEQFF.

V and J are TRBV19 and TRBJ2-2, with D unclear. Germline CDR1 LNHDA, CDR2 SQIVND (reference sequence). V was trimmed by 6 bases and J by 2 bases, leaving 10 bases between them. The CDR3 has 14 amino acids. CDR3 coding DNA: TGTGCCAGTAGGTCAGGCTTTAACACCGGGGAGCTGTTTTTT. Its translation: CASRSGFNTGELFF.

This sequence joins TRBV18 and TRBJ1-1; D is uncertain. The germline V and J ends were trimmed by 0 bases and 6 bases, with 8 bases remaining between them. The CDR3 sequence is 13 residues long. The V gene's germline CDR1 is KGHSH and CDR2 LQKENI. As DNA, the CDR3 is TGTGCCAGCTCACCACCGGGCAGCCCTGAAGCTTTCTTT. Amino acid sequence: CASSPPGSPEAFF.

The chain joins TRBV4-1 to TRBJ1-5; a weak D match, TRBD1 (5 bases). The length of the CDR3 is 17 residues. V was shortened by 4 bases and J by 4 bases, with 20 bases between the two germline ends. Germline V gives CDR1 MGHRA, CDR2 YSYEKL. The CDR3 loop reads CASSRVQVTGGNQPQHF. In DNA, the CDR3 is TGCGCCAGCAGCCGAGTACAGGTAACTGGGGGAAATCAGCCCCAGCATTTT.

The CDR3 nucleotides read TGTGCCAGCAGCCGAGACAGGGAGGCTTTCTTT. It specifies CASSRDREAFF. The V call is TRBV7-9, the J call TRBJ1-1, with 7 positions matching TRBD1. Germline CDR1 is SEHNR and CDR2 is FQNEAQ (reference sequence). CDR3 length: 11 amino acids. V was pared by 5 bases and J by 11 bases, with 5 bases of the junction left unmatched.

The CDR3 region has the DNA TGTGCCAGCAGGCCAGGGATGGCTAATGAAAAACTGTTTTTT. This encodes CASRPGMANEKLFF. This sequence joins TRBV9 and TRBJ1-4, with D maybe TRBD1 (5 bases). The CDR3 is made up of 14 amino acids. Germline V gene sequence: CDR1 SGDLS, CDR2 YYNGEE. Trimming stripped 5 bases from V and 3 bases from J, with 11 bases between.